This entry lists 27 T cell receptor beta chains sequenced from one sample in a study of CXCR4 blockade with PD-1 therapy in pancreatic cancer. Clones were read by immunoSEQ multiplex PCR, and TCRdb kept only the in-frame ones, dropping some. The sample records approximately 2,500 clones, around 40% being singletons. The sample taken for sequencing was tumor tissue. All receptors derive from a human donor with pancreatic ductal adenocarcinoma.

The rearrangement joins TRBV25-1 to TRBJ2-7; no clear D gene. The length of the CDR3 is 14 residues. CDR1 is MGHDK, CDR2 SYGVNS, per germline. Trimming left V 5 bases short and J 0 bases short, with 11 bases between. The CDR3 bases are TGTGCCAGCAGTACCCGACTGAGCTCCTACGAGCAGTACTTC. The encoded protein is CASSTRLSSYEQYF.

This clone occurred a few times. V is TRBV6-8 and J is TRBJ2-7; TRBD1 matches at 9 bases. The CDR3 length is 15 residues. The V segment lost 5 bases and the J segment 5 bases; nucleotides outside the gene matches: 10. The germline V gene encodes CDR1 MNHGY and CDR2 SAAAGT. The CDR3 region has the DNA TGTGCCAGCAGTGAGACGGGGACAGGGAGTCACGAGCAGTACTTC. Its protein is CASSETGTGSHEQYF.

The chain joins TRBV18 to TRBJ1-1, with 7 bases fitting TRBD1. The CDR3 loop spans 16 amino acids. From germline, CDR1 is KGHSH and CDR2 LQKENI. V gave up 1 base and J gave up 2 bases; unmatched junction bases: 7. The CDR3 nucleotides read TGTGCCAGCTCACCACTCCCAGGGGGTGATAACACTGAAGCTTTCTTT. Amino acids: CASSPLPGGDNTEAFF.

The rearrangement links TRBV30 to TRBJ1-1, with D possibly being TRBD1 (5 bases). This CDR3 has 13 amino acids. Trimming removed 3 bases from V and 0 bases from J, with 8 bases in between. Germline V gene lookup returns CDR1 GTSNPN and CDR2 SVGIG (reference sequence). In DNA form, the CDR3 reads TGTGCCTGGAGAAAGGGGATGAACACTGAAGCTTTCTTT. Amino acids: CAWRKGMNTEAFF.

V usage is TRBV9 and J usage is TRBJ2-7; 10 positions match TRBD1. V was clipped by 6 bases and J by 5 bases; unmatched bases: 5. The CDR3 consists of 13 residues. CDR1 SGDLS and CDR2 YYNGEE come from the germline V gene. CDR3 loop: CASKGTGEHEQYF. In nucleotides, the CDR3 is TGTGCCAGCAAGGGGACAGGGGAACACGAGCAGTACTTC.

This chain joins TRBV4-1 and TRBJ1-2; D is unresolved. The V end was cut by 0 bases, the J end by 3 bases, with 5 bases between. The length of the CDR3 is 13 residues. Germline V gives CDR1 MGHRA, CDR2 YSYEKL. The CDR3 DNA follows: TGCGCCAGCAGCCAAGACAACGACTATGGCTACACCTTC. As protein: CASSQDNDYGYTF.

Written as DNA, the CDR3 is TGTGCCAGCTCTCCAGGGGCGGGGTCCACTGAAGCTTTCTTT. This translates into CASSPGAGSTEAFF. V gene TRBV18 combines with J gene TRBJ1-1, with D possibly matching TRBD1 (6 bases). CDR1 and CDR2 (germline): KGHSH, LQKENI. V dropped 6 bases and J dropped 4 bases, with 15 bases sitting between them. This CDR3 is built from 14 residues.

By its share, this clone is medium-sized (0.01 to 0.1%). CDR3 protein: CASSYSLDRASGELFF. CDR3 coding DNA: TGTGCCAGCAGTTACTCTCTGGACAGGGCGTCCGGGGAGCTGTTTTTT. The chain employs TRBV6-8 and TRBJ2-2; the match to TRBD1 covers 8 bases. From germline, CDR1 is MNHGY and CDR2 SAAAGT. The CDR3 loop spans 16 amino acids. With V trimmed by 0 bases and J by 6 bases, 6 bases remained unmatched.

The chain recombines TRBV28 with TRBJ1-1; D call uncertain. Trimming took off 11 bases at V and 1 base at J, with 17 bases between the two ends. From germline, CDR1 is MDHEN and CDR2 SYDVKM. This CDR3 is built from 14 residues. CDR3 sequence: CAGSLGRKNTEAFF. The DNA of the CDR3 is TGTGCCGGGTCTTTGGGGAGAAAGAACACTGAAGCTTTCTTT.

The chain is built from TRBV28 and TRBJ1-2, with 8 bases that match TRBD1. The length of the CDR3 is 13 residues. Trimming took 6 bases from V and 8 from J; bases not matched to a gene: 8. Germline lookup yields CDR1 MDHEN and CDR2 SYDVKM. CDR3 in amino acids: CASSRDRIIGYTF. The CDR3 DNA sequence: TGTGCCAGCAGCAGGGACAGGATAATCGGCTACACCTTC.

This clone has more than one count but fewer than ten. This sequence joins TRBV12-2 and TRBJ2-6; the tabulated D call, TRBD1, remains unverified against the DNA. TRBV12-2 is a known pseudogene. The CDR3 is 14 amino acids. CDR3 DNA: TGTGCCGAGGGGGACAGGGCTGGGGCCAACGTCCTGACTTTC. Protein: CAEGDRAGANVLTF.

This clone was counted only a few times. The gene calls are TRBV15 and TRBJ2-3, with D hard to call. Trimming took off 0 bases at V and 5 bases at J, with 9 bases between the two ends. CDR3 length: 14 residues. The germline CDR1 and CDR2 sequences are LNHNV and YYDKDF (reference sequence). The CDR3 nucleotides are TGTGCCACCAGCAGAGATAAGTCCAGAGATACGCAGTATTTT. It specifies CATSRDKSRDTQYF.

The CDR3 bases are TGTGCCGTGCCAGCATCGAACAGGAACACTGAAGCTTTCTTT. It specifies CAVPASNRNTEAFF. The V gene is TRBV6-8, the J gene TRBJ1-1; D gene unclear. Looked up from germline, CDR1 is MNHGY and CDR2 is SAAAGT. The germline V and J ends were trimmed by 11 bases and 1 base, with 17 bases remaining between them. This CDR3 comprises 14 residues.

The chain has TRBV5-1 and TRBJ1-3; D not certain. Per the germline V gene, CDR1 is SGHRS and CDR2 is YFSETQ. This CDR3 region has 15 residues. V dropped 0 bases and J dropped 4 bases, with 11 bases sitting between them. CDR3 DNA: TGCGCCAGCAGCTTGGAGGCCAGAAGGGGAAACACCATATATTTT. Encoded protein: CASSLEARRGNTIYF.

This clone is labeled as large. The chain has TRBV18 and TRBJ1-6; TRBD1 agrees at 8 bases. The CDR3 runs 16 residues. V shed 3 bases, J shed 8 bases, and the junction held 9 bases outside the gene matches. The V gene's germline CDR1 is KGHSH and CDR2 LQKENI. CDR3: CASSPLPGQVDSPLHF. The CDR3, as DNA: TGTGCCAGCTCACCTCTACCGGGACAGGTGGATTCACCCCTCCACTTT.

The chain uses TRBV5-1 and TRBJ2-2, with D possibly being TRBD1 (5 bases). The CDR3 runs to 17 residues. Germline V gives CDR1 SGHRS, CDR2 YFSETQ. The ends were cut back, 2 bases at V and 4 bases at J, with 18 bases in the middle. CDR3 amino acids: CASSFSLRGTSTGELFF. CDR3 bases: TGCGCCAGCAGCTTTAGCTTAAGGGGTACGAGCACCGGGGAGCTGTTTTTT.

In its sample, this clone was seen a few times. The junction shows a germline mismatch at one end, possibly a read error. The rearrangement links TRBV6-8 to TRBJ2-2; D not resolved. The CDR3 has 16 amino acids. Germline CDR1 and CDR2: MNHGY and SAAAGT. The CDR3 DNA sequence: TGTGCCAGCAGTGACTCGCGGACCGAGGTCACCGGGGAGCTGTTTTTT. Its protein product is CASSDSRTEVTGELFF.

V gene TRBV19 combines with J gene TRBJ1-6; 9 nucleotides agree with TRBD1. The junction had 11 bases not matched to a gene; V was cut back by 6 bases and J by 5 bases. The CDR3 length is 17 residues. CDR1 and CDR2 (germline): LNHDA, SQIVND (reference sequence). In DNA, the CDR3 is TGTGCCAGTAGGCCCGGGACAGGGTCTTTCGATAATTCACCCCTCCACTTT. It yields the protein CASRPGTGSFDNSPLHF.

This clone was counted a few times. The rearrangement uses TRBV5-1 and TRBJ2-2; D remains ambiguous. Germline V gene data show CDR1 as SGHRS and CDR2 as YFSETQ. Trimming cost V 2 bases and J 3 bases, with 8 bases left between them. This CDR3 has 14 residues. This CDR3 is CASSFGSYTGELFF. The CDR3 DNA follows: TGCGCCAGCAGCTTTGGGTCTTACACCGGGGAGCTGTTTTTT.

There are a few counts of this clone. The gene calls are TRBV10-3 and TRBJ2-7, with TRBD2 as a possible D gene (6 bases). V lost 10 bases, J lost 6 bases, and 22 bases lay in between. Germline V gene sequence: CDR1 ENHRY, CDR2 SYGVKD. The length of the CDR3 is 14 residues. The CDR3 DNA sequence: TGTGCCAGCTCCCACGGCCGGACGCGGGGCGAGCAGTACTTC. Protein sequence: CASSHGRTRGEQYF.

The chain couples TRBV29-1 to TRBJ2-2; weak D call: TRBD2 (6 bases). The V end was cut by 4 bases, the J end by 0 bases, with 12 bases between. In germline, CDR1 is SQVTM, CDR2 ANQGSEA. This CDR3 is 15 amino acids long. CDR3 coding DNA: TGCAGCGTTGGGGCTAGCGCCGCGAACACCGGGGAGCTGTTTTTT. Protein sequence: CSVGASAANTGELFF.

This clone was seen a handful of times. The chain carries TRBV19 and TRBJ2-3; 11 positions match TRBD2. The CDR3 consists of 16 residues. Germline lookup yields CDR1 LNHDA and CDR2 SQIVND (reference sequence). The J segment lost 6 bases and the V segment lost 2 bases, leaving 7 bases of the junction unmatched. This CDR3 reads CASSISSGLAGDTQYF. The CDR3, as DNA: TGTGCCAGTAGTATATCCTCAGGACTAGCGGGTGATACGCAGTATTTT.

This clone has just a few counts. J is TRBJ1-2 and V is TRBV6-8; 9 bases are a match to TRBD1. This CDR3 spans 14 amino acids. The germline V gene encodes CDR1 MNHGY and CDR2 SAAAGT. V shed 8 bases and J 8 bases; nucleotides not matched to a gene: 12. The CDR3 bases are TGTGCCAGCCTCGGCTTAACAGGGGGCCGGGGCTACACCTTC. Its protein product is CASLGLTGGRGYTF.

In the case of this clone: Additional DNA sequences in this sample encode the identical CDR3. CDR3 in amino acids: CASSPQNLGFSYF. CDR3 coding DNA: TGTGCCAGCTCACCACAGAATTTGGGTTTTTCGTACTTC. The chain is built from TRBV18 and TRBJ2-7; D uncertain. The CDR3 spans 13 residues. The V end lost 1 base, the J end lost 12 bases, and 16 bases lay between the germline ends. The germline V gene has CDR1 KGHSH and CDR2 LQKENI.

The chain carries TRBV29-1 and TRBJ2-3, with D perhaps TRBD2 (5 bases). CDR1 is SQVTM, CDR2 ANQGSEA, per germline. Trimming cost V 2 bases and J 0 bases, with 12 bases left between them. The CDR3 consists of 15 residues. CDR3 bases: TGCAGCGTTGAATCCGGGGTTGCTAGCACAGATACGCAGTATTTT. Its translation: CSVESGVASTDTQYF.

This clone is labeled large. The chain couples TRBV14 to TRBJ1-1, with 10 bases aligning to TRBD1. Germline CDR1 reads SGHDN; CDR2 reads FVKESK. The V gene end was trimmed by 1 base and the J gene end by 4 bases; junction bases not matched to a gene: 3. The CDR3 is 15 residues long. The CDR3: CASSQVRTGGTEAFF. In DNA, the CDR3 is TGTGCCAGCAGCCAAGTAAGGACAGGGGGCACTGAAGCTTTCTTT.

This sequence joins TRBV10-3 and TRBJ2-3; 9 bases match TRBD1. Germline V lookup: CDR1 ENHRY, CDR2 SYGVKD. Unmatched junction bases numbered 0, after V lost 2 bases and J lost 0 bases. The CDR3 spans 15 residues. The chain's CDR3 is CAISEGTGSTDTQYF. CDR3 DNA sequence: TGTGCCATCAGTGAGGGGACAGGGAGCACAGATACGCAGTATTTT.